What follows describes a single T cell receptor (beta chain). This sample was included in a study of monozygotic twins with inflammatory bowel disease. TCRdb re-called the 5' RACE reads; one entry per CDR3 protein, DNA not given. The sample is made up of approximately 400,000 distinct CDR3 sequences, and the top ten hold 2% to 3% of it. The germline CDR1 and CDR2 sequences are ENHRY and SYGVKD. The CDR3 length is 13 residues. This sequence originates from a human donor with ulcerative colitis or Crohn's disease, or a healthy co-twin of an affected twin (not recorded which). Sequenced material: blood. J is TRBJ2-3 and V is TRBV10-3. CDR3 protein: CAIRDSDTDTQYF.